These 14 T cell receptor beta chains were sequenced from one sample in a study of beta chain features in type 1 diabetes. The sequenced template was cDNA made from the entire isolated RNA. Generated by immunoSEQ multiplex PCR, the TCRdb table keeps only in-frame clones and is missing some. The data hold about 180,000 clones, with around 13% observed a single time. The specimen sequenced was central memory CD4+ T cells from blood. The receptor set was obtained from a woman aged 18 to 35 in good health.

The gene calls are TRBV29-1 and TRBJ1-5; D is uncertain. Between the trimmed V and J ends, which lost 5 bases and 4 bases, there was a span of 9 bases. This CDR3 has 12 residues. Germline V lookup: CDR1 SQVTM, CDR2 ANQGSEA. CDR3 nucleotides: TGCAGCGTTCGAGAGGAGAATCAGCCCCAGCATTTT. Residues: CSVREENQPQHF.

This clone showed up many times. The genes are TRBV6-6 and TRBJ2-7; D possibly corresponds to TRBD2 (5 bases). CDR1 is MNHNY, CDR2 SVGAGI, per germline (reference sequence). The CDR3 length is 11 residues. Trimming took off 11 bases at V and 3 bases at J, with 11 bases between the two ends. CDR3 protein: CAADRGYEQYF. In nucleotides, the CDR3 is TGTGCCGCCGATCGGGGCTACGAGCAGTACTTC.

The chain joins TRBV19 to TRBJ1-2; possibly TRBD1 for D (5 bases). Germline V gene sequence: CDR1 LNHDA, CDR2 SQIVND (reference sequence). The CDR3 has 12 amino acids. V lost 7 bases to trimming and J lost 8 bases, with 14 bases between them. The CDR3 DNA follows: TGTGCCAGTACCGACGGGGGATGGGGCTACACCTTC. Its translation is CASTDGGWGYTF.

This clone was seen only a few times. The chain combines TRBV27 with TRBJ2-5; 9 positions match TRBD2. The DNA end is a closer match to TRBJ2-7, so the J assignment may be wrong. Germline V gives CDR1 MNHEY, CDR2 SMNVEV (reference sequence). This CDR3 has 15 amino acids. The CDR3 DNA reads as TGTGCCAGCAGTTCGCCGACTAGCGGCAACTACGAGCAGTACTTC. Encoded protein: CASSSPTSGNYEQYF.

This clone appeared a few times. The chain combines TRBV4-2 with TRBJ1-3; D not certain. V lost 7 bases and J 3 bases, leaving 10 bases between the germline ends. Germline V gene sequence: CDR1 LGHNA, CDR2 YNFKEQ. The CDR3 length is 13 residues. The CDR3 bases are TGTGCCAGCATCAGTCTAGGTGGAAACACCATATATTTT. Its translation: CASISLGGNTIYF.

Only a few counts were recorded for this clone. V gene TRBV5-4 combines with J gene TRBJ2-6, with TRBD1 as a possible D gene (5 bases). The CDR3 is 19 residues long. The V gene lost 4 bases and the J gene lost 1 base, with 21 bases spanning the gap. Germline loops: CDR1 SGHNT, CDR2 YYREEE (reference sequence). The CDR3 protein is CASSPARRQGVSGANVLTF. CDR3 nucleotides: TGTGCCAGCAGCCCGGCTCGAAGGCAGGGTGTATCTGGGGCCAACGTCCTGACTTTC. Full variable domain (rest looked up from reference TRBV5-4 and TRBJ2-6): ETGVTQSPTHLIKTRGQQVTLRCSSQSGHNTVSWYQQALGQGPQFIFQYYREEENGRGNFPPRFSGLQFPNYSSELNVNALELDDSALYLCASSPARRQGVSGANVLTFGAGSRLTVL.

There are a few counts of this clone. V is TRBV15 and J is TRBJ1-2, with a weak D call TRBD1 (6 bases). This CDR3 is 13 amino acids long. The V end was cut by 3 bases, the J end by 6 bases, with 11 bases between. Germline CDR1 and CDR2: LNHNV and YYDKDF (reference sequence). CDR3 sequence: CATSRIQGDGYTF. The CDR3 region has the DNA TGTGCCACCAGCAGGATACAGGGAGATGGCTACACCTTC.

V and J are TRBV28 and TRBJ2-7; a weak D match, TRBD2 (6 bases). This CDR3 is 12 amino acids long. V was clipped by 6 bases and J by 4 bases, with 10 bases between them. The germline V gene has CDR1 MDHEN and CDR2 SYDVKM. This CDR3 reads CASRGLLYEQYF. In DNA, the CDR3 is TGTGCCAGCAGGGGACTTTTGTACGAGCAGTACTTC.

The gene calls are TRBV30 and TRBJ2-2, with unresolved D. The CDR3 covers 15 residues. Germline CDR1 and CDR2: GTSNPN and SVGIG (reference sequence). Trimming stripped 0 bases from V and 2 bases from J, with 10 bases between. In nucleotides, the CDR3 is TGTGCCTGGAGTGTTGGGCCCATAAACACCGGGGAGCTGTTTTTT. Protein sequence: CAWSVGPINTGELFF.

In DNA form, the CDR3 reads TGTGCCACCAACAAAGGGGAGGGTGGCACTGAAGCTTTCTTT. Its translation: CATNKGEGGTEAFF. The chain has TRBV15 and TRBJ1-1, with a weak D call TRBD1 (5 bases). CDR1 LNHNV and CDR2 YYDKDF come from the germline V gene (reference sequence). Trimming took 7 bases from V and 4 from J, leaving 16 bases between them. This CDR3 contains 14 residues.

CDR3 sequence: CASSLDLDPYEQYF. The CDR3 nucleotides are TGTGCCAGCAGCTTAGATCTAGATCCCTACGAGCAGTACTTC. The chain joins TRBV9 to TRBJ2-7; D ambiguous. CDR1 and CDR2 (germline): SGDLS, YYNGEE. With 4 bases removed from V and 2 bases from J, the gap between germline ends came to 13 bases. CDR3 size: 14 residues.

This clone has a count of ten or more. V is TRBV4-2 and J is TRBJ2-7; 9 nucleotides match TRBD2. The germline V gene has CDR1 LGHNA and CDR2 YNFKEQ. The J segment lost 5 bases and the V segment lost 1 base, leaving 15 bases of the junction unmatched. CDR3 length: 18 amino acids. CDR3 nucleotide sequence: TGTGCCAGCAGCCAAGGACAGTCTTCCAGCGGGAGGACAAACGAGCAGTACTTC. This codes for CASSQGQSSSGRTNEQYF.

This rearrangement joins TRBV6-1 to TRBJ2-5, with D perhaps TRBD2 (5 bases). The CDR3 totals 12 residues. Germline lookup yields CDR1 MNHNS and CDR2 SASEGT. With 10 bases removed from V and 4 bases from J, the gap between germline ends came to 13 bases. The CDR3 protein is CATRTPLETQYF. CDR3 sequence (DNA): TGTGCCACCCGGACTCCGTTAGAGACCCAGTACTTC.

A few counts support this clone. The rearrangement joins TRBV4-1 to TRBJ2-5; 9 bases are shared with TRBD1. CDR3 length: 15 amino acids. Germline values: CDR1 MGHRA, CDR2 YSYEKL. Trimming at V came to 5 bases and at J to 4 bases, leaving 8 bases not matched to a gene. CDR3 bases: TGCGCCAGCAGCTTGGGGGGACAGGGAGGAGAGACCCAGTACTTC. Translated, it gives CASSLGGQGGETQYF.